This TCR beta chain was sequenced in a study of blood T cell repertoires in COVID-19. Across the study: PBMCs, B-cell-depleted T cells, or T cells were the source of the cDNA or gDNA that made up the material.

Germline CDR1 reads SNHLY; CDR2 reads FYNNEI. With 1 base removed from V and 5 bases from J, the gap between germline ends came to 8 bases. The CDR3 has 14 amino acids. As originally analysed: Researchers report that nucleated cell counts were estimated from reference gene primer amplification. Produced via immunoSEQ multiplex PCR; TCRdb's table is partial and in-frame only. V, J and clone size were drawn from that table, and D and trimming were deduced from the DNA. The table lists 200,000 to 250,000 clones, roughly 90% of them singletons, with approximately 10% in the top ten. Which cohort a participant joined came from the clinical history participants gave.

The V call is TRBV2, the J call TRBJ2-2; D remains unclear. The specimen was PBMCs or T cells enriched from blood (not recorded which). This TCR was recovered from a man younger than 35 with acute COVID-19. CDR3 protein: CASSEEETTGELFF. The CDR3 region has the DNA TGTGCCAGCAGTGAAGAGGAGACTACCGGGGAGCTGTTTTTT.